This T cell receptor (beta chain) was found in a study of blood T cell repertoires in COVID-19. The overall study: Samples of COVID-19 (acute and convalescent) were obtained from the United States, Italy and Spain. In each case, the material was cDNA or gDNA derived from T cells, B-cell-depleted T cells, or PBMCs.

This CDR3 is built from 15 residues. Trimming removed 6 bases from V and 0 bases from J, with 12 bases in between. From germline, CDR1 is SGHRS and CDR2 YFSETQ. Authors' methods: From reference gene primer amplification, estimates of nucleated cell counts were derived. TCRdb keeps only in-frame clones here, not all; method: immunoSEQ multiplex PCR. From that table come the V and J calls and clone size; the DNA was used to work out D and trimming. The sample has more than 80,000 clones, 80% to 90% seen once. The sequence was collected from an older man with acute or convalescent COVID-19. The sequencing input was peripheral blood. The V call is TRBV5-1, the J call TRBJ1-4, with a weak D call TRBD1 (5 bases). Here the CDR3 DNA reads TGCGCCAGCAATCCGGGGGAGACAACTAATGAAAAACTGTTTTTT. Its protein is CASNPGETTNEKLFF.